This TCR beta chain appears in the sequencing data of a study of cytomegalovirus exposure and HLA in healthy donors. The CDR3 contains 13 residues. Germline V gives CDR1 SNHLY, CDR2 FYNNEI. Deletions cut 10 bases from V and 0 bases from J, with 13 bases between. Remarks on this clone: Its antigen is unidentified.

TCRdb's table, derived via immunoSEQ multiplex PCR, lists solely in-frame clones and lacks some. The data show 200,000 or so clones, approximately 80% seen once. Findings and caveats of the study: According to reports, the classifier identified cytomegalovirus status with high specificity and sensitivity. Rare sequences made up most TCRs, while some public TCRs were found in many donors.

The TCR originated in a woman aged 30 to 39 in good health and CMV-seropositive. This rearrangement joins TRBV2 to TRBJ2-7; D is unclear. Sequencing was performed on PBMCs. The CDR3 sequence: CATVPPSSYEQYF. In DNA form, the CDR3 reads TGTGCCACCGTTCCACCTAGCTCCTACGAGCAGTACTTC.